Listed below are T cell receptor beta chains from one sample, sequenced in a study of blood T cells in healthy people across ages. TCRdb re-called the 5' RACE reads with MiXCR, one entry per CDR3 protein. This sample has hundreds of thousands of distinct CDR3 sequences, with 45% to 55% found just once. Sequenced sample: blood. All receptors come from a man aged 80 or over in good health. The CDR3 runs from the conserved cysteine through the conserved F or W. Each record gives: clone size, V gene, CDR3 protein. Clone size is stated in some rows and not others, as once, few, many or a class when expanded.

NA TRBV29-1 CSVVLRSGANVLTF
NA TRBV2 CASSERRPNTGELFF
NA TRBV6-1 CASRDTGIGNQPQHF
NA TRBV5-1 CASSSTGPDTQYF
NA TRBV5-1 CASSSTGQRNNEQFF
NA TRBV12-3/TRBV12-4 CASSLSAGGADTQYF
NA TRBV4-1 CASSQRAQQTGYEQYF
NA TRBV20-1 CSARSSGGAGETQYF
NA TRBV5-5 CASNSTPNQPQHF
NA TRBV20-1 CSARGAGPAIQGLSYEQYF
NA TRBV7-2 CASRTRAGVERETQYF
few TRBV20-1 CSAGTVNTGELFF
NA TRBV5-1 CASSLETGGETQYF
many TRBV6-1 CASSLTVNYGYTF
few TRBV20-1 CSARARGLRYNEQFF
NA TRBV7-2 CASSLEGTSGSVEQYF
few TRBV7-3 CASSLGGAGGSYEQYF
many TRBV6-6 CASSYRQGEAFF
few TRBV7-2 CASSRPQAQQYF
NA TRBV6-2/TRBV6-3 CASSPPTPSSAGNQPQHF
NA TRBV7-9 CASSPTVGTQYF